Many counts were recorded for the clone carrying this TCR beta chain. What it binds is unknown. Trimming took 3 bases from V and 2 from J; bases not matched to a gene: 1. The germline V gene encodes CDR1 SGHRS and CDR2 YFSETQ. The CDR3 totals 13 residues. The data originate from a study of CD8 T cells in ankylosing spondylitis. Overall study findings and caveats: A TCR beta motif of about eight highly homologous variants seemed to mark ankylosing spondylitis blood.

5'-RACE, quantitative and with molecular barcodes, yielded the TCR beta libraries. TCRdb analysed the 5' RACE reads with MiXCR anew, one entry per CDR3 protein. The table has 40,000 or so distinct CDR3 sequences, approximately 10% seen once. This sequence originates from a male donor with ankylosing spondylitis or in good health (not recorded which). The source material was blood, either unsorted or a sorted T cell fraction (not recorded which). The chain carries TRBV5-1 and TRBJ2-7; 8 bases map to TRBD1. CDR3: CASSWDRTYEQYF. CDR3 in DNA: TGCGCCAGCAGCTGGGACAGGACCTACGAGCAGTACTTC.